Below, 18 T cell receptor beta chains from the same sample are listed, as sequenced in a study of T cell repertoires in cytomegalovirus infection. From the reads, TCRdb called clonotypes with MiXCR, one entry per CDR3 protein. The sample records about 480,000 distinct CDR3 sequences, about 33% being singletons. These receptors are not linked to any known antigen. This material consisted of cultured PBMCs, taken from culture after CMV antigen stimulation. These TCRs come from a human donor in good health (CMV status not recorded). Some clones in this sample may be carry-over from other donors' samples.

The gene calls are TRBV7-7 and TRBJ2-1, with 10 bases identical to TRBD2. The V gene end was trimmed by 5 bases and the J gene end by 4 bases; junction bases not matched to a gene: 11. Germline V gene sequence: CDR1 SSHAT, CDR2 FNYEAQ (reference sequence). The CDR3 is 17 residues long. This chain's CDR3 is CASSPSSGLALYNEQFF. DNA of the CDR3: TGTGCCAGCAGCCCATCGTCGGGACTAGCGTTATACAATGAGCAGTTCTTC.

This clonotype was seen a few times. The chain recombines TRBV7-9 with TRBJ2-6; 7 positions agree with TRBD1. There are 16 residues in the CDR3. From germline, CDR1 is SEHNR and CDR2 FQNEAQ (reference sequence). With 5 bases clipped from V and 0 bases from J, the junction kept 4 bases outside the gene matches. CDR3 amino acids: CASSKGTDSGANVLTF. CDR3 in DNA: TGTGCCAGCAGCAAAGGGACAGACTCTGGGGCCAACGTCCTGACTTTC.

There are a few counts of this clonotype. The V and J genes are TRBV6-6 and TRBJ2-7; D is unclear. With 2 bases removed from V and 5 bases from J, the gap between germline ends came to 7 bases. The CDR3 is made up of 12 amino acids. Germline lookup yields CDR1 MNHNY and CDR2 SVGAGI (reference sequence). The CDR3 nucleotides are TGTGCCAGCAGTTACGGTCGGGACGAGCAGTACTTC. Its translation is CASSYGRDEQYF.

This clonotype was recorded a few times. The chain couples TRBV7-3 to TRBJ2-2; D not resolved. Looked up from germline, CDR1 is SGHTA and CDR2 is FQGTGA. The CDR3 is 15 amino acids. Trimming pared 1 base from V and 5 bases from J, leaving 11 bases between. Here the CDR3 DNA reads TGTGCCAGCAGCTTAATTGGGGAAGGGACCGGGGAGCTGTTTTTT. Protein product: CASSLIGEGTGELFF.

The genes are TRBV6-2 or TRBV6-3 and TRBJ2-7; 8 bases match TRBD1. CDR1 and CDR2 from the germline V gene are MNHEY and SVGEGT. The CDR3 has 14 residues. With 5 bases clipped from V and 2 bases from J, the junction kept 5 bases outside the gene matches. As DNA, the CDR3 is TGTGCCAGCAGTCGGACAGGGAGCGCCTACGAGCAGTACTTC. Protein: CASSRTGSAYEQYF.

The rearrangement links TRBV6-1 to TRBJ2-3, with D tentatively TRBD2 (6 bases). The V end was cut by 5 bases, the J end by 1 base, with 19 bases between. Germline values: CDR1 MNHNS, CDR2 SASEGT. There are 17 residues in the CDR3. DNA for the CDR3: TGTGCCAGCAGTCCCGGGACTTTAACTTCGGGCACAGATACGCAGTATTTT. Protein product: CASSPGTLTSGTDTQYF.

The chain has TRBV19 and TRBJ2-1; 13 bases match TRBD2. The CDR3 sequence is 17 residues long. The junction had 12 bases not matched to a gene; V was cut back by 5 bases and J by 8 bases. Per germline, CDR1 LNHDA and CDR2 SQIVND (reference sequence). CDR3 loop: CASSVTSGRAGIDEQFF. The CDR3, as DNA: TGTGCCAGTAGTGTAACTAGCGGGAGGGCCGGGATCGATGAGCAGTTCTTC.

This clonotype was recorded at least ten times. The chain uses TRBV7-2 and TRBJ2-1, with 11 bases fitting TRBD2. The CDR3 spans 14 residues. Looked up from germline, CDR1 is SGHTA and CDR2 is FQGNSA. J gave up 8 bases and V 7 bases, and 7 bases lay outside the gene matches. The CDR3 reads CASKGTSGRHEQFF. The CDR3 DNA follows: TGTGCCAGCAAGGGCACTAGCGGGAGACATGAGCAGTTCTTC.

This sequence joins TRBV12-3 or TRBV12-4 and TRBJ2-2; the match to TRBD2 covers 11 bases. With 4 bases clipped from V and 5 bases from J, the junction kept 9 bases outside the gene matches. The CDR3 is 17 residues long. The CDR3 region is CASSSPTSGRGTGELFF. The CDR3 DNA is TGTGCCAGCAGTTCGCCTACTAGCGGGAGAGGTACCGGGGAGCTGTTTTTT.

The J gene is TRBJ2-2, the V gene TRBV28; 12 nucleotides agree with TRBD2. The CDR3 sequence is 18 residues long. Germline lookup yields CDR1 MDHEN and CDR2 SYDVKM. V lost 7 bases and J lost 6; bases outside the gene matches: 15. This CDR3 is CASKLAPAGLAGSGELFF. DNA of the CDR3: TGTGCCAGCAAACTAGCCCCCGCCGGACTAGCGGGATCCGGGGAGCTGTTTTTT. Full variable domain (outside the CDR3, taken from reference TRBV28 and TRBJ2-2): DVKVTQSSRYLVKRTGEKVFLECVQDMDHENMFWYRQDPGLGLRLIYFSYDVKMKEKGDIPEGYSVSREKKERFSLILESASTNQTSMYLCASKLAPAGLAGSGELFFGEGSRLTVL.

The V and J genes are TRBV7-2 and TRBJ2-2; D perhaps matches TRBD2 (5 bases). Germline V gene sequence: CDR1 SGHTA, CDR2 FQGNSA. Trimming took 3 bases from V and 0 from J, leaving 8 bases between them. The CDR3 runs to 15 residues. The CDR3 loop is CASSFQRSNTGELFF. As DNA, the CDR3 is TGTGCCAGCAGCTTCCAGCGGTCGAACACCGGGGAGCTGTTTTTT.

V and J are TRBV5-8 and TRBJ2-5; either TRBD1 or TRBD2 may supply D (6 bases each). V was shortened by 6 bases and J by 2 bases, with 14 bases between the two germline ends. The germline gives CDR1 SGHTS, CDR2 YDEGEE. CDR3 size: 14 residues. The CDR3 coding sequence is TGTGCCAGCATCCTAGGGGGGTATCAAGAGACCCAGTACTTC. Amino acid sequence: CASILGGYQETQYF.

The rearrangement uses TRBV7-6 and TRBJ2-3, with D possibly being TRBD1 (6 bases). V dropped 2 bases and J dropped 4 bases, with 16 bases sitting between them. The CDR3 totals 16 residues. CDR1 SGHVS and CDR2 FNYEAQ come from the germline V gene. The CDR3 reads CASSLRQEYRSDTQYF. The CDR3 nucleotides read TGTGCCAGCAGCTTACGACAGGAGTATCGCTCAGATACGCAGTATTTT.

The J gene is TRBJ2-1, the V gene TRBV4-1; 9 bases are shared with TRBD2. J was trimmed by 4 bases and V by 1 base; bases with no gene match: 2. CDR1 is MGHRA, CDR2 YSYEKL, per germline. The CDR3 sequence is 15 residues long. The CDR3 DNA reads as TGCGCCAGCAGCCAAGTAGCGGGAGCTTACAATGAGCAGTTCTTC. Encoded protein: CASSQVAGAYNEQFF.

In this sample, this clonotype turned up a few times. V gene TRBV6-2 or TRBV6-3 combines with J gene TRBJ2-7; 10 bases align to TRBD2. Germline lookup yields CDR1 MNHEY and CDR2 SVGEGT. The CDR3 covers 18 residues. Trimming cost V 0 bases and J 2 bases; bases outside gene matches: 10. CDR3 coding DNA: TGTGCCAGCAGTTACTCGATTTCGCGGCTAGCGGGAGCCTACGAGCAGTACGTC. Encoded protein: CASSYSISRLAGAYEQYV.

This clonotype was observed many times. The rearrangement joins TRBV19 to TRBJ1-4; D might be TRBD1 (5 bases). The CDR3 spans 13 residues. V lost 8 bases and J lost 4, with 11 bases in between. Germline CDR1 LNHDA, CDR2 SQIVND (reference sequence). The CDR3: CASRRGHNEKLFF. CDR3 nucleotides: TGTGCCAGTCGGCGGGGCCATAATGAAAAACTGTTTTTT.

This CDR3 is CASSFPGGRNEQFF. CDR3 in DNA: TGTGCCAGCAGCTTCCCGGGGGGGCGGAATGAGCAGTTCTTC. The V gene is TRBV7-2, the J gene TRBJ2-1; TRBD2 agrees at 8 bases. Germline V CDR1 and CDR2: SGHTA, FQGNSA. The V and J ends lost 3 bases and 7 bases, in that order; junction bases with no gene match: 5. This CDR3 spans 14 amino acids.

This clonotype was detected a few times. J is TRBJ2-7 and V is TRBV7-9; D tentatively fits TRBD1 or TRBD2 (7 bases each). CDR1 and CDR2 (germline): SEHNR, FQNEAQ (reference sequence). The CDR3 sequence is 16 residues long. Trimming removed 0 bases from V and 7 bases from J, with 19 bases in between. The CDR3 DNA reads TGTGCCAGCAGCTTAGCGCAGGGGGGAGGGCCAGGAGAGCAGTACTTC. Residues: CASSLAQGGGPGEQYF.